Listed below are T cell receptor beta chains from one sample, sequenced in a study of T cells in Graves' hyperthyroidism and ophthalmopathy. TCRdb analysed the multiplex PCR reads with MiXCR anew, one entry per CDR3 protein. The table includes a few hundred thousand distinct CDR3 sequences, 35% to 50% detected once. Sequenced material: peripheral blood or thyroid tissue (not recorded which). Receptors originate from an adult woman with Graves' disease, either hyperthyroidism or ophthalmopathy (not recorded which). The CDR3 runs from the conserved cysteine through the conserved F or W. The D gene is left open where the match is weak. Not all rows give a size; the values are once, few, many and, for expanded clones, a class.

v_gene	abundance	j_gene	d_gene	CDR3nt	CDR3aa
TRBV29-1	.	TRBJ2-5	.	TGCAGCATGCCCATCATGGGGCAGGGCGAGACCCAGTACTTC	CSMPIMGQGETQYF
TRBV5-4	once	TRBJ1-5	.	TGTGCCAGCAGCCCTGGGCCCACTCAGCGGCAGCCCCAGCATTTT	CASSPGPTQRQPQHF
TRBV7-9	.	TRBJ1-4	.	TGTGCCAGCAGCGTCCGGGACGGTGATGAAAAACTGTTTTTT	CASSVRDGDEKLFF
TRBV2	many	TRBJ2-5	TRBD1	TGTGCCAGCAGTATGGACAGGGGAGGCATAGAGACCCAGTACTTC	CASSMDRGGIETQYF
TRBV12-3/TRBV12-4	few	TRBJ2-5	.	TGTGCCAGCAGTCGGAGGGCCGCTTGGGAGACCCAGTACTTC	CASSRRAAWETQYF
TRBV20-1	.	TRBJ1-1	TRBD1	TGCAGTGCAAGGACACAGGGGGCTCCAGAAGCTTTCTTT	CSARTQGAPEAFF
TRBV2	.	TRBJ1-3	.	TGTGCCAGCAGTGAATGGGGGCGCGCTGGAAACACCATATATTTT	CASSEWGRAGNTIYF
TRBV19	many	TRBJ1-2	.	TGTGCCAGTAGTATAGTATCGGGGGATGGCTACACCTTC	CASSIVSGDGYTF
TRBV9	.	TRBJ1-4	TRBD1	TGTGCCAGCAGCGAAGGGACAGGGCCTAATGAAAAACTGTTTTTT	CASSEGTGPNEKLFF
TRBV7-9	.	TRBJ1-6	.	TGTGCCAGCAGCTCCGACAGGAACTCACCCCTCCACTTT	CASSSDRNSPLHF
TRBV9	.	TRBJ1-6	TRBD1	TGTGCCAGCAGCGTCAGGGGGGGATATGGTAATTCACCCCTCCACTTT	CASSVRGGYGNSPLHF
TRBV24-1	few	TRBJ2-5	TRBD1	TGTGCCACCAGTGATCCCGGGACAGGGTCGGGCAATCAGCCCCAGTACTTC	CATSDPGTGSGNQPQYF
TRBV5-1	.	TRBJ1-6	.	TGCGCCAGCAGCTTGGAAGGACAGAGCAATCAGCCCCTCCACTTT	CASSLEGQSNQPLHF
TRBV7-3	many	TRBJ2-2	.	TGTGCCAGCAGCTTGTCGCTAGCCCCAAACACCGGGGAGCTGTTTTTT	CASSLSLAPNTGELFF
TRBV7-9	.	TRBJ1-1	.	TGTGCCAGCAGCGACCGGCGGAAGACTGAAGCTTTCTTT	CASSDRRKTEAFF
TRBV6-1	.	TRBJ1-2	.	TGTGCCAGCAGTGAAATACAGGCCTGGGATGGTTACACCTTC	CASSEIQAWDGYTF
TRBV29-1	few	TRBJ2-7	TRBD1	TGCAGCGTCCGACAGGGCTCGTACGAGCAGTACTTC	CSVRQGSYEQYF
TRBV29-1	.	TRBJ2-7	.	TGCAGCGTTGAGGGGCTAGCCTACGAGCAGTACTTC	CSVEGLAYEQYF
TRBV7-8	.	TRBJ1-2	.	TGTGCCAGCAGCTTCCAGGTGATGAACACCTTC	CASSFQVMNTF
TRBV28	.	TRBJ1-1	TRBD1	TGTGCCAGCAGCCAGGGACAGAGTGGCACTGAAGCTTTCTTT	CASSQGQSGTEAFF
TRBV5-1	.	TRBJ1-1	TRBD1	TGCGCCAGCAGCCAGGGACAGATAGGAGGAAACACTGAAGCTTTCTTT	CASSQGQIGGNTEAFF
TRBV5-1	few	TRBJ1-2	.	TGCGCCAGCAGCTTGGAGACAGATGGCTACACCTTC	CASSLETDGYTF
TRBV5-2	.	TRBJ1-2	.	TGTGCCTCAATGGGGGTACTTGGCTACACCTTC	CASMGVLGYTF
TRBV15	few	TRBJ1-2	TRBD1	TGTGCCACCAGCAGAGATAACAGGGGCTCTAGCTATGGCTACACCTTC	CATSRDNRGSSYGYTF
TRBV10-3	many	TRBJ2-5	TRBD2	TGTGCCATCAGTCTAGCGGGAGGGCAAGAGACCCAGCACTTC	CAISLAGGQETQHF
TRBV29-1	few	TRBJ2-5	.	TGCAGCGGTCAAGAGACCCAGTACTTC	CSGQETQYF
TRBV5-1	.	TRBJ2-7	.	TGTGCCAGCAGCTTGGCGGAGGGTCTGGCGCAGTACTTC	CASSLAEGLAQYF
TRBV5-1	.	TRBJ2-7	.	TGCGCCAGCAGCTTGGCTAGGGCCGGTTCCTACGAGCAGTACTTC	CASSLARAGSYEQYF
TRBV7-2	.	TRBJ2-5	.	TGTGCCAGCAGCTCGACCCCGAAAGAGACCCAGTACTTC	CASSSTPKETQYF
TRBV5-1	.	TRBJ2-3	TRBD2	TGCGCCAGCAGCAAGGGACTAGCACCAGATACGCAGTATTTT	CASSKGLAPDTQYF
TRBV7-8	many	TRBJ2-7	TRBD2	TGTGCCAGCAGCTTAGTCGGTAGCGGGACTATATACGAGCAGTACTTC	CASSLVGSGTIYEQYF
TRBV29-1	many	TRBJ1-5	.	TGCAGCGTTGTTCAGGGTTCCAATCAGCCCCAGCATTTT	CSVVQGSNQPQHF